A selection of T cell receptor beta chains follows, all from one sample in a study of shared clonotypes between healthy human individuals. Assay used: immunoSEQ multiplex PCR; TCRdb lists only in-frame clones, some missing. This sample has 650,000 to 800,000 clones, with 55% to 75% found just once. Sequences were obtained from memory CD4+ T cells sorted from blood. These receptors all stem from a woman under 40 in good health. The CDR3 runs from the conserved cysteine through the conserved F or W.

v_gene: TRBV27
j_gene: TRBJ2-7
CDR3aa: CASSLGGQGAREQYF

v_gene: TRBV4-2
j_gene: TRBJ2-7
CDR3aa: CASSQVVQGASDEQYF

v_gene: TRBV19
j_gene: TRBJ2-4
CDR3aa: CASSTGTALNIQYF

v_gene: TRBV6-5
j_gene: TRBJ1-5
CDR3aa: CASRDRNQPQHF

v_gene: TRBV19
j_gene: TRBJ2-6
CDR3aa: CASCPPHRGRSGANVLTF

v_gene: TRBV28
j_gene: TRBJ2-6
CDR3aa: CASSHPLSGANVLTF

v_gene: TRBV28
j_gene: TRBJ1-1
CDR3aa: CASNPGGLTGSGNTEAFF

v_gene: TRBV5-5
j_gene: TRBJ2-1
CDR3aa: CASSLVLDNEQFF

v_gene: TRBV2
j_gene: TRBJ2-5
CDR3aa: CASSDDRGQETQYF

v_gene: TRBV7-6
j_gene: TRBJ2-5
CDR3aa: CASSLGPSRETQYF

v_gene: TRBV19
j_gene: TRBJ1-1
CDR3aa: CASRVSAGFMNTEAFF

v_gene: TRBV5-1
j_gene: TRBJ2-7
CDR3aa: CASRRDSEFPYEQYF

v_gene: TRBV28
j_gene: TRBJ2-1
CDR3aa: CASSGLLVRNPNYNEQFF

v_gene: TRBV11-2
j_gene: TRBJ2-7
CDR3aa: CASSFGGLENEQYF

v_gene: TRBV29-1
j_gene: TRBJ2-1
CDR3aa: CSVEEGSGSLEFF

v_gene: TRBV14
j_gene: TRBJ2-1
CDR3aa: CASSQGSGDYVF

v_gene: TRBV15
j_gene: TRBJ2-5
CDR3aa: CATSIGQGETQYF

v_gene: TRBV5-4
j_gene: TRBJ1-1
CDR3aa: CASSSQQGAGTEAFF

v_gene: TRBV7-8
j_gene: TRBJ2-5
CDR3aa: CASSLWTSGGLLETQYF

v_gene: TRBV29-1
j_gene: TRBJ1-4
CDR3aa: CSVRRSRTNEKLFF

v_gene: TRBV15
j_gene: TRBJ2-7
CDR3aa: CATSPPGVGGEQYF

v_gene: TRBV28
j_gene: TRBJ2-4
CDR3aa: CASSSGGSTKNIQYF

v_gene: TRBV7-3
j_gene: TRBJ1-2
CDR3aa: CASSPHPGGSGYTF

v_gene: TRBV5-4
j_gene: TRBJ1-2
CDR3aa: CASSPERDFLHGYTF

v_gene: TRBV28
j_gene: TRBJ2-7
CDR3aa: CASSLNRGEQYF

v_gene: TRBV5-8
j_gene: TRBJ2-1
CDR3aa: CASSRQIGNEQFF

v_gene: TRBV11-2
j_gene: TRBJ2-2
CDR3aa: CASSLSEINTGELFF

v_gene: TRBV11-1
j_gene: TRBJ2-7
CDR3aa: CASSDLFTLSRTPSYEQYF

v_gene: TRBV10-2
j_gene: TRBJ1-5
CDR3aa: CASSDSPDRINQPQHF

v_gene: TRBV27
j_gene: TRBJ2-7
CDR3aa: CASRSLRDGGYEQYF

v_gene: TRBV30
j_gene: TRBJ1-1
CDR3aa: CAWRFYRGTEAFF

v_gene: TRBV5-1
j_gene: TRBJ1-2
CDR3aa: CASSLVSNYGYTF

v_gene: TRBV6-1
j_gene: TRBJ2-7
CDR3aa: CASKTSGGYEQYF

v_gene: TRBV6-6
j_gene: TRBJ1-4
CDR3aa: CASSLTATNEKLFF

v_gene: TRBV15
j_gene: TRBJ1-3
CDR3aa: CATSMGQRNTIYF

v_gene: TRBV28
j_gene: TRBJ2-7
CDR3aa: CASSIGTAESIYEQYF

v_gene: TRBV18
j_gene: TRBJ2-3
CDR3aa: CASSRWTRGTDTQYF

v_gene: TRBV7-2
j_gene: TRBJ2-7
CDR3aa: CASSLAGSGRATSYEQYF

v_gene: TRBV6-5
j_gene: TRBJ1-1
CDR3aa: CASSYQGAVAEAFF

v_gene: TRBV11-2
j_gene: TRBJ2-1
CDR3aa: CASSSGLAGTNEQFF

v_gene: TRBV5-4
j_gene: TRBJ2-1
CDR3aa: CASSLSGRAYNEQFF

v_gene: TRBV15
j_gene: TRBJ1-1
CDR3aa: CATSVGTEGSEAFF

v_gene: TRBV2
j_gene: TRBJ2-7
CDR3aa: CASRRGQGTYEQYF

v_gene: TRBV2
j_gene: TRBJ1-4
CDR3aa: CASSANRGNEKLFF

v_gene: TRBV19
j_gene: TRBJ2-3
CDR3aa: CASSNLADRTDTQYF

v_gene: TRBV7-2
j_gene: TRBJ2-7
CDR3aa: CASSLDDRGYEQYF